This is a list of T cell receptor beta chains from one sample in a study of T-cell memory formation after mild COVID-19. TCRdb redid the calling of the 5' RACE reads with MiXCR, one entry per CDR3 protein. The data contain about 250,000 distinct CDR3 sequences, approximately 15% of them seen just once; the ten biggest clones take up under 2.5%. The source material was PBMCs or a T cell subset sorted from them (not recorded which). Receptors were obtained from an adult woman who had mild COVID-19 (a few samples of this study predate the infection). Cell type and time point are not known. Both conserved end residues are part of each CDR3. A D gene is named only where the DNA matches it firmly. Not every row has a clone size; where given, it reads once, few, many or a size class.

j_call v_call clone_size d_call cdr3_nt cdr3_aa
TRBJ2-3 TRBV7-3 many - TGTGCCAGCAGTCCCGGACAGAGCACAGATACGCAGTATTTT CASSPGQSTDTQYF
TRBJ2-5 TRBV5-1 few TRBD1 TGCGCCAGCAGCTTGAACAGGGGGGAGACCCAGTACTTC CASSLNRGETQYF
TRBJ2-7 TRBV3-1 - - TGTGCCAGCAGTCAACGTTCGGGGCTTTACGAGCAGTACTTC CASSQRSGLYEQYF
TRBJ1-3 TRBV29-1 - TRBD1 TGCAGCGTCTCCGGGACAGGGGAGATACACACCATATATTTT CSVSGTGEIHTIYF
TRBJ2-3 TRBV7-2 - - TGTGCCAGCAGCTTAGCCGAGACCCCAAGGACAGATACGCAGTATTTT CASSLAETPRTDTQYF
TRBJ1-5 TRBV5-5 - - TGTGCCAGCAGCTTGGCCCAGGGGAATCAGCCCCAGCATTTT CASSLAQGNQPQHF
TRBJ1-5 TRBV24-1 - TRBD1 TGTGCCACCTCACAGGGGGGGCGTAGTCCCCAGCATTTT CATSQGGRSPQHF
TRBJ2-1 TRBV6-2/TRBV6-3 few - TGTGCCAGCAGTGACAGGCAGCTAGGTGAGCAGTTCTTC CASSDRQLGEQFF
TRBJ2-1 TRBV5-1 - - TGCGCCAGCAGCTTGACTCTAACCAATGAGCAGTTCTTC CASSLTLTNEQFF
TRBJ1-1 TRBV7-9 few - TGTGCCAGCAGCCACCAGGGGAGGCTCACTGAAGCTTTCTTT CASSHQGRLTEAFF
TRBJ2-1 TRBV7-2 - TRBD2 TGTGCCAGCAGCTTATTGCGGGGGGCCGAGACCAATGAGCAGTTCTTC CASSLLRGAETNEQFF
TRBJ2-2 TRBV7-9 - - TGTGCCAGCAGGTTACAGGGTGTAACCGGGGAGCTGTTTTTT CASRLQGVTGELFF
TRBJ2-5 TRBV10-3 - - TGTGCCATCAGTGAGAAAGAGACCCAGTACTTC CAISEKETQYF
TRBJ2-1 TRBV4-2 - TRBD1 TGTGCCAGCAGCCAAGGGGACAGTTTCAATGAGCAGTTCTTC CASSQGDSFNEQFF
TRBJ1-4 TRBV20-1 - TRBD1 TGCAGTGCTAGATGGGACAGCCGTAATGAAAAACTGTTTTTT CSARWDSRNEKLFF
TRBJ2-7 TRBV5-1 - TRBD2 TGCGCCAGCAGCTTGGGACTAGCGGATGTCGAGCAGTACTTC CASSLGLADVEQYF
TRBJ1-1 TRBV12-3/TRBV12-4 - - TGTGCCAGCGGAACTTCTGGGGAGACTGAAGCTTTCTTT CASGTSGETEAFF
TRBJ2-2 TRBV7-2 few - TGTGCCAGCAGCTTAAGTCGGGGAGGTTGGACCGGGGAGCTGTTTTTT CASSLSRGGWTGELFF
TRBJ2-7 TRBV6-2/TRBV6-3 - - TGTGCCAGCAGACTCGGGCTCACCGGCGGGCAGTACTTC CASRLGLTGGQYF
TRBJ1-6 TRBV2 - - TGTGCCAGCACTAGCAGGGAGATTAATTCACCCCTCCACTTT CASTSREINSPLHF
TRBJ1-5 TRBV5-1 - TRBD1 TGCGCCAGCAGCTTGGTGGGACAGCCCAATCAGCCCCAGCATTTT CASSLVGQPNQPQHF
TRBJ1-1 TRBV11-3 few - TGTGCCAGCAGGTCGTTCTCGACGGCGAACACTGAAGCTTTCTTT CASRSFSTANTEAFF
TRBJ2-3 TRBV11-2 few TRBD2 TGTGCCAGCAGCTTAGATCGGCTAGCGGGACGCACAGATACGCAGTATTTT CASSLDRLAGRTDTQYF
TRBJ2-3 TRBV20-1 many TRBD2 TGCAGTGCTAGCGCGGGGGGGAGAGTAGGAGGCACAGATACGCAGTATTTT CSASAGGRVGGTDTQYF